This T cell receptor beta chain was captured in a study of lymphopenia after photon versus proton radiotherapy. Germline CDR1 SGHVS, CDR2 FQNEAQ. The ends lost 4 bases at V and 8 bases at J; junction bases unmatched: 6. The CDR3 sequence is 16 residues long. The data were produced by immunoSEQ multiplex PCR, yet TCRdb's version contains in-frame clones alone and is incomplete. This sample has about 45,000 clones, with 85% found just once. The sequencing used peripheral blood, collected from a patient treated with photon-based radiotherapy. The sequence derives from a man between 40 and 49 years old with gastric cancer. The V and J genes are TRBV7-8 and TRBJ2-1, with 15 nucleotides matching TRBD2. The CDR3 reads CASSSRTSGGADEQFF. The CDR3 DNA sequence: TGTGCCAGCAGCTCACGGACTAGCGGGGGGGCCGATGAGCAGTTCTTC.